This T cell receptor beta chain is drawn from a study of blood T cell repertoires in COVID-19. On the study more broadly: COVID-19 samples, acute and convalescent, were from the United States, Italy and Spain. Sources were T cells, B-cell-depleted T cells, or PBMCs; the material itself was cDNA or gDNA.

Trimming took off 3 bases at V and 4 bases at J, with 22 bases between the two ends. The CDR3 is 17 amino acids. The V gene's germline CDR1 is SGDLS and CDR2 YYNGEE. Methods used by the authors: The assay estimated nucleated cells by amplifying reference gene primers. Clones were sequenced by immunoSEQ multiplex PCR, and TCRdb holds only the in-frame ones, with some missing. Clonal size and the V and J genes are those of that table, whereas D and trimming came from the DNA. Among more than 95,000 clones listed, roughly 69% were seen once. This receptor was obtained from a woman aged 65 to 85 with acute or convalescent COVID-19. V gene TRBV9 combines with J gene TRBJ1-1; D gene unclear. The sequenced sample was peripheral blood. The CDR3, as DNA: TGTGCCAGCAGCGAGGTAGGTCGTTTGGGAGCGGCCACTGAAGCTTTCTTT. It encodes CASSEVGRLGAATEAFF.